Each of the 23 T cell receptor beta chains below was sequenced from the same sample in a study of chemoradiotherapy in HPV16-positive cancers (dated 2022 in TCRdb). Library preparation was by the immunoSEQ multiplex PCR assay. In TCRdb, the immuneACCESS table is reduced to in-frame sequences with V and J assigned. These tables do not hold every clone; where another copy was compared, an unresolved V gene accounts for under half, and the others remain unexplained. Present in this sample are some 25,000 clones, approximately 94% of which were seen just once. The ten largest clones represent around 2.6% of the sample. This sample was gathered from a patient who underwent chemoradiotherapy. The receptors stem from a human donor with HPV-associated anogenital cancer.

The chain recombines TRBV5-4 with TRBJ2-4, with 7 nucleotides matching TRBD1. Germline trimming cut 4 bases from V and 7 bases from J; bases unmatched to any gene: 5. The CDR3 is 13 amino acids. Per the germline V gene, CDR1 is SGHNT and CDR2 is YYREEE (reference sequence). CDR3 coding DNA: TGTGCCAGCAGCGTCGACAGGGCGAACATTCAGTACTTC. This codes for CASSVDRANIQYF.

This chain joins TRBV7-9 and TRBJ2-3; D is unclear. Germline CDR1 reads SEHNR; CDR2 reads FQNEAQ (reference sequence). This CDR3 is built from 13 residues. Trimming took 2 bases from V and 4 from J, leaving 7 bases between them. The CDR3 region has the DNA TGTGCCAGCAGCTTAATGGGGTCAGATACGCAGTATTTT. It specifies CASSLMGSDTQYF.

This sequence joins TRBV7-2 and TRBJ2-4, with 7 bases that match TRBD2. Germline V lookup: CDR1 SGHTA, CDR2 FQGNSA. Germline trimming cut 3 bases from V and 6 bases from J; bases unmatched to any gene: 5. The CDR3 runs to 14 residues. The CDR3 here is CASSLSSGGNIQYF. CDR3 DNA: TGTGCCAGCAGCTTGTCTAGCGGAGGAAACATTCAGTACTTC.

This clone has a single count. The CDR3 is CASSLGADRGGTEAFF. The CDR3 DNA reads TGTGCCAGCAGCTTAGGGGCCGACAGGGGTGGCACTGAAGCTTTCTTT. This rearrangement joins TRBV7-8 to TRBJ1-1, with TRBD1 identical over 8 bases. The V segment lost 1 base and the J segment 4 bases; nucleotides outside the gene matches: 8. In germline, CDR1 is SGHVS, CDR2 FQNEAQ. The CDR3 loop spans 16 amino acids.

The chain couples TRBV28 to TRBJ1-3, with D unresolved. Germline CDR1 reads MDHEN; CDR2 reads SYDVKM. Trimming shortened V by 3 bases and J by 2 bases, and 11 bases separated the two germline ends. This CDR3 is 15 amino acids long. The CDR3 protein is CASSLDRVPGNTIYF. CDR3 DNA sequence: TGTGCCAGCAGTTTGGATAGGGTGCCTGGAAACACCATATATTTT.

V usage is TRBV6-5 and J usage is TRBJ2-1; 9 nucleotides agree with TRBD1. Germline loops: CDR1 MNHEY, CDR2 SVGAGI. CDR3 length: 14 amino acids. V shed 2 bases, J shed 7 bases, and the junction held 3 bases outside the gene matches. The CDR3 DNA reads as TGTGCCAGCAGTTACGACAGGGGGTTGAATGAGCAGTTCTTC. Translated, it gives CASSYDRGLNEQFF.

The V call is TRBV5-4, the J call TRBJ1-2, with a possible D match to TRBD1 (5 bases). Germline-derived CDR1 and CDR2 are SGHNT and YYREEE (reference sequence). This CDR3 spans 12 amino acids. V was cut by 4 bases and J by 8 bases, with 12 bases left in between. This chain's CDR3 is CASSPGVSGYTF. The DNA for the CDR3 is TGTGCCAGCAGCCCGGGGGTGAGCGGCTACACCTTC.

This sequence joins TRBV5-1 and TRBJ2-1; no clear D. CDR1 is SGHRS, CDR2 YFSETQ, per germline. The CDR3 totals 14 residues. V was shortened by 0 bases and J by 5 bases, with 9 bases between the two germline ends. The CDR3 here is CASSLEGVDNEQFF. The CDR3 nucleotides read TGCGCCAGCAGCTTGGAGGGCGTTGACAATGAGCAGTTCTTC. Filled out from reference TRBV5-1 and TRBJ2-1, the complete variable domain reads KAGVTQTPRYLIKTRGQQVTLSCSPISGHRSVSWYQQTPGQGLQFLFEYFSETQRNKGNFPGRFSGRQFSNSRSEMNVSTLELGDSALYLCASSLEGVDNEQFFGPGTRLTVL.

The V gene is TRBV19, the J gene TRBJ1-2; 7 nucleotides match TRBD1. Per the germline V gene, CDR1 is LNHDA and CDR2 is SQIVND (reference sequence). The CDR3 has 13 residues. Germline trimming cut 5 bases from V and 4 bases from J; bases unmatched to any gene: 4. The CDR3: CASSPTGTYGYTF. DNA of the CDR3: TGTGCCAGTAGTCCGACAGGGACCTATGGCTACACCTTC.

V and J are TRBV5-3 and TRBJ2-6; D gene ambiguous. TRBV5-3 counts as an open reading frame of uncertain function. This CDR3 comprises 18 residues. Trimming pared 1 base from V and 0 bases from J, leaving 14 bases between. The CDR3 spells CARSLTHQAHSGANVLTF. CDR3 nucleotide sequence: TGTGCCAGAAGCTTGACTCATCAGGCGCACTCTGGGGCCAACGTCCTGACTTTC.

This clone was recorded only once. The rearrangement uses TRBV6-1 and TRBJ2-7; 7 positions agree with TRBD1. The V and J ends lost 4 bases and 4 bases, in that order; junction bases with no gene match: 4. Germline loops: CDR1 MNHNS, CDR2 SASEGT. The CDR3 runs 13 residues. CDR3 region: CASSVVRGYEQYF. Written as DNA, the CDR3 is TGTGCCAGCAGTGTTGTCAGGGGGTACGAGCAGTACTTC.

The V call is TRBV19, the J call TRBJ2-2; D is ambiguous. Germline values: CDR1 LNHDA, CDR2 SQIVND (reference sequence). The V end was cut by 1 base, the J end by 8 bases, with 8 bases between. This CDR3 spans 13 amino acids. CDR3 residues: CASSIGGTGELFF. DNA of the CDR3: TGTGCCAGTAGTATAGGAGGAACGGGGGAGCTGTTTTTT.

The rearrangement uses TRBV7-2 and TRBJ2-1; TRBD2 agrees at 9 bases. V lost 4 bases and J lost 4; bases outside the gene matches: 11. The CDR3 runs to 17 residues. Germline V lookup: CDR1 SGHTA, CDR2 FQGNSA. Written as DNA, the CDR3 is TGTGCCAGCAGCTCCCGCGGCGGGGGGGGCTATTACAATGAGCAGTTCTTC. It codes for CASSSRGGGGYYNEQFF.

V and J are TRBV6-5 and TRBJ1-4, with 9 bases lining up with TRBD1. There are 15 residues in the CDR3. V lost 6 bases, J lost 7 bases, and 9 bases stayed unmatched. Germline-derived CDR1 and CDR2 are MNHEY and SVGAGI. CDR3 sequence reads: CASRRTGGGGEKLFF. The CDR3 bases are TGTGCCAGCAGACGCACAGGGGGCGGAGGTGAAAAACTGTTTTTT.

The chain carries TRBV11-2 and TRBJ2-3; 9 nucleotides align to TRBD1. The CDR3 length is 16 residues. J gave up 6 bases and V 5 bases, and 12 bases lay outside the gene matches. Per germline, CDR1 SGHAT and CDR2 FQNNGV. The CDR3 nucleotides read TGTGCCAGCAGCCCCGCGGGACAGGGATTTCGGGATACGCAGTATTTT. Translating gives CASSPAGQGFRDTQYF.

The V and J genes are TRBV19 and TRBJ1-5; D is unresolved. V was pared by 5 bases and J by 5 bases, with 16 bases between. Germline V lookup: CDR1 LNHDA, CDR2 SQIVND (reference sequence). The CDR3 sequence is 15 residues long. For the CDR3, the DNA is TGTGCCAGTAGTCCCCGTATGGGGAGGGATCAGCCCCAGCATTTT. It encodes CASSPRMGRDQPQHF.

Details on this clone: The sample holds other DNA sequences that translate to the same CDR3. The chain links TRBV7-8 to TRBJ1-1; D unclear. Germline V gives CDR1 SGHVS, CDR2 FQNEAQ. V lost 5 bases and J lost 0, with 7 bases in between. CDR3 length: 13 amino acids. The CDR3 nucleotides read TGTGCCAGCAGCCCCGGACTGAACACTGAAGCTTTCTTT. Translation: CASSPGLNTEAFF.

V is TRBV6-4 and J is TRBJ2-6; D gene uncertain. Trimming removed 5 bases from V and 2 bases from J, with 4 bases in between. This CDR3 has 13 amino acids. Germline CDR1 reads MRHNA; CDR2 reads SNTAGT. This CDR3 reads CASSLTGANVLTF. The CDR3 DNA reads as TGTGCCAGCAGTCTAACTGGGGCCAACGTCCTGACTTTC.

The rearrangement uses TRBV5-4 and TRBJ2-5, with 7 bases that match TRBD1. The CDR3 loop spans 14 amino acids. Germline loops: CDR1 SGHNT, CDR2 YYREEE (reference sequence). Trimming at V came to 3 bases and at J to 4 bases, leaving 6 bases not matched to a gene. CDR3 in amino acids: CASSSAGGRETQYF. The DNA of the CDR3 is TGTGCCAGCAGCTCTGCAGGGGGACGAGAGACCCAGTACTTC.

The chain is built from TRBV28 and TRBJ1-4, with D perhaps TRBD1 (6 bases). The V end was cut by 5 bases, the J end by 2 bases, with 9 bases between. The CDR3 is 14 amino acids. Germline lookup yields CDR1 MDHEN and CDR2 SYDVKM. CDR3 protein: CASSATGTNEKLFF. The CDR3 region has the DNA TGTGCCAGCAGTGCTACAGGGACTAATGAAAAACTGTTTTTT.

The chain carries TRBV19 and TRBJ1-4, with a tentative D call TRBD1 (5 bases). Looked up from germline, CDR1 is LNHDA and CDR2 is SQIVND (reference sequence). The V end lost 9 bases, the J end lost 0 bases, and 17 bases lay between the germline ends. The CDR3 is made up of 16 amino acids. The CDR3 region is CASHPGPIATNEKLFF. Here the CDR3 DNA reads TGTGCCAGCCATCCAGGGCCGATTGCAACTAATGAAAAACTGTTTTTT.

V and J are TRBV7-3 and TRBJ1-1; weak D call: TRBD1 (5 bases). V lost 5 bases, J lost 4 bases, and 14 bases lay in between. The germline CDR1 and CDR2 sequences are SGHTA and FQGTGA. The CDR3 sequence is 14 residues long. The DNA for the CDR3 is TGTGCCAGCAGCCCCGGGCGGGGGAGCACTGAAGCTTTCTTT. It yields the protein CASSPGRGSTEAFF. The entire variable domain, with the rest obtained from reference TRBV7-3 and TRBJ1-1, is as follows: GAGVSQTPSNKVTEKGKYVELRCDPISGHTALYWYRQSLGQGPEFLIYFQGTGAADDSGLPNDRFFAVRPEGSVSTLKIQRTERGDSAVYLCASSPGRGSTEAFFGQGTRLTVV.

The chain carries TRBV28 and TRBJ2-6; D unresolved. V was pared by 6 bases and J by 3 bases, with 6 bases between. Germline CDR1 is MDHEN and CDR2 is SYDVKM. There are 13 residues in the CDR3. The CDR3 nucleotides read TGTGCCAGCAGGGGGTTTGGGGCCAACGTCCTGACTTTC. This translates into CASRGFGANVLTF.